The T cell receptor beta chain described here comes from a study of cytotoxic CD8 clonotypes in ibrutinib-treated CLL. Across the study: IGHV unmutated around 17; relapsed/refractory 11; treatment-naive some 14. Sample averages reached 255,043 productive templates and 94,082 productive rearrangements. Findings and limits, study-wide: The study found clonality rose at ibrutinib response, then fell toward baseline at progression.

Only one count was recorded for this clone. Its antigen is unidentified. TCRdb's copy holds only in-frame clones and misses some; the assay was immunoSEQ multiplex PCR. The sample includes nearly 85,000 clones, roughly 77% of them seen just once. The sequence was collected from a human donor with chronic lymphocytic leukemia. The specimen was PBMCs, collected after 12 months of ibrutinib treatment.

As DNA, the CDR3 is TGTGCCAGCAGCTTGGGAGGGGCCTGGGGGACCCAGTACTTC. It is translated as CASSLGGAWGTQYF. V gene TRBV7-2 combines with J gene TRBJ2-5; 7 bases are shared with TRBD2. The CDR3 has 14 residues. V trimming: 3 bases; J trimming: 7 bases; junction bases outside the gene matches: 8. Germline V lookup: CDR1 SGHTA, CDR2 FQGNSA. The entire variable domain, with the rest obtained from reference TRBV7-2 and TRBJ2-5, is as follows: GAGVSQSPSNKVTEKGKDVELRCDPISGHTALYWYRQSLGQGLEFLIYFQGNSAPDKSGLPSDRFSAERTGGSVSTLTIQRTQQEDSAVYLCASSLGGAWGTQYFGPGTRLLVL.